The sequence of this TCR beta chain was determined in a study of blood T cell repertoires in COVID-19. As for the study in general: COVID-19 samples from acute and convalescent phases originated in the United States, Italy and Spain. PBMCs, B-cell-depleted T cells, or T cells were the source of the cDNA or gDNA that made up the material.

Authors' methods: Reference gene primer amplification gave nucleated cell count estimates. Only in-frame clones appear in the TCRdb table, and some are missing; sequencing was by immunoSEQ multiplex PCR. D and trimming come from the DNA, and the V and J calls and clone size come from that table. Of 68,000 or so clones listed, roughly 86% are singletons. Concerning this clone: One junction end disagrees with the germline gene, perhaps due to a read error.

Looked up from germline, CDR1 is SNHLY and CDR2 is FYNNEI. This CDR3 region has 13 residues. Sequenced input: peripheral blood. The receptor was derived from a man in his fifties with acute or convalescent COVID-19. The V call is TRBV2, the J call TRBJ1-1; D gene uncertain. The CDR3 loop reads CVSTEGGETEAFF. CDR3 in DNA: TGTGTCAGCACCGAGGGTGGAGAGACTGAAGCTTTCTTT.